Below, one T cell receptor beta chain is given with its context. The data derive from a study of shared clonotypes between healthy human individuals. This CDR3 contains 16 residues. Evenly divided among several immunoSEQ plates was the genomic DNA of each subset. Assay used: immunoSEQ multiplex PCR; TCRdb lists only in-frame clones, some missing. The sample lists some 1 million clones; about 80% were seen once. This clonotype originated in a man aged 18-30 years in good health. This chain joins TRBV21-1 and TRBJ1-5. TRBV21-1 is recorded as a pseudogene. Sequences were obtained from memory CD4+ T cells sorted from blood. Sample subset: CD45RA-negative fraction. The CDR3 loop reads CASRVMEGDSNQPQHF. In nucleotides, the CDR3 is TGTGCCAGCAGGGTGATGGAGGGAGATAGCAATCAGCCCCAGCATTTT.